Listed below are T cell receptor beta chains from one sample, sequenced in a study of blood T cell repertoires in COVID-19. Produced via immunoSEQ multiplex PCR; TCRdb's table is partial and in-frame only. The sample carries around 300,000 clones, about nine tenths recorded once. Sequenced sample: peripheral blood. The receptors come from a woman under 40 with COVID-19, enrolled during active disease. Each CDR3 is given with its conserved first and last residue. D genes are given only for firm matches. Expanded clones are given a class, and other clones once, few, many or no size at all.

clone_size	v_call	j_call	d_call	cdr3_length	cdr3_nt	cdr3_aa
.	TRBV3-1/TRBV3-2	TRBJ1-4	TRBD1	14	TGTGCCAGCACCGCGGACAGGGGAAATGAAAAACTGTTTTTT	CASTADRGNEKLFF
few	TRBV19	TRBJ2-7	TRBD1	14	TGTGCCAGTAGTATCGGGGACAGGGACTACGAGCAGTACTTC	CASSIGDRDYEQYF
.	TRBV6-6	TRBJ1-3	.	13	TGTGCCAGCAAACTCCTCTCTGGAAACACCATATATTTT	CASKLLSGNTIYF
.	TRBV27	TRBJ1-6	.	15	TGTGCCAGCAGTTTATCAGGGGCCGCCAATTCACCCCTCCACTTT	CASSLSGAANSPLHF
.	TRBV11-2	TRBJ1-1	.	12	TGTGCCAGCAGTCCGGTGAACACTGAAGCTTTCTTT	CASSPVNTEAFF
.	TRBV29-1	TRBJ1-4	.	14	TGCAGCGTTTCGGACAGTGCAACTAATGAAAAACTGTTTTTT	CSVSDSATNEKLFF
.	TRBV24-1	TRBJ1-5	TRBD1	14	TGTGCCACCGGACCGACAGGGCTTGATCAGCCCCAGCATTTT	CATGPTGLDQPQHF
.	TRBV12-3/TRBV12-4	TRBJ2-2	.	13	TGTGCCAGCAGTTTGACCGGGACCGGGGAGCTGTTTTTT	CASSLTGTGELFF
once	TRBV19	TRBJ1-6	.	13	TGTGCCAGTATAGGGGGGGTTAATTCACCCCTCCACTTT	CASIGGVNSPLHF
.	TRBV27	TRBJ2-3	.	14	TGTGCCAGCAGTTTGGAGCGGCACACAGATACGCAGTATTTT	CASSLERHTDTQYF
.	TRBV3-1/TRBV3-2	TRBJ1-2	.	13	TGTGCCAGCAGCTCGTGGACAAGTCGTGGCTACACCTTC	CASSSWTSRGYTF
.	TRBV19	TRBJ1-1	.	14	TGTGCCAGTAGTATTACGGTCCCGAACACTGAAGCTTTCTTT	CASSITVPNTEAFF
.	TRBV28	TRBJ2-2	.	15	TGTGCCAGCAGGCAGACAGGCGGTGGCACCGGGGAGCTGTTTTTT	CASRQTGGGTGELFF
.	TRBV18	TRBJ1-2	TRBD1	15	TGTGCCAGCTCACCACCGAGTAGACAGGGCTATGGCTACACCTTC	CASSPPSRQGYGYTF
.	TRBV10-3	TRBJ2-1	TRBD2	15	TGTGCCATCAGTGAGTCAGCGGGAGACTACAATGAGCAGTTCTTC	CAISESAGDYNEQFF
.	TRBV27	TRBJ2-2	TRBD1	16	TGTGCCAGCAAGACGGGACAGGGTATCAGCACCGGGGAGCTGTTTTTT	CASKTGQGISTGELFF
.	TRBV10-3	TRBJ2-1	.	15	TGTGCCATCAGTGGGAGGGAGGCCACCTACAATGAGCAGTTCTTC	CAISGREATYNEQFF
.	TRBV10-1	TRBJ2-3	.	13	TGCGCCAGCAGGGCTGGGCAGGGGGATACGCAGTATTTT	CASRAGQGDTQYF
.	TRBV6-1	TRBJ2-3	.	16	TGTGCCAGCAGTGAAGCGTCGAAGGGAGTGCCAGATACGCAGTATTTT	CASSEASKGVPDTQYF
.	TRBV27	TRBJ2-1	TRBD2	15	TGTGCCAGCAGTCGCGGGACTAGCGGGGGAAATGAGCAGTTCTTC	CASSRGTSGGNEQFF
.	TRBV19	TRBJ2-1	.	11	TGTGCCAGTAGTACAGGGTTTTTACAATTCTTC	CASSTGFLQFF
.	TRBV24-1	TRBJ1-1	TRBD1	20	TGTGCCACCAGTGATTTCTTGGGACAGGGGGCAAACATGGAGAACACTGAAGCTTTCTTT	CATSDFLGQGANMENTEAFF
.	TRBV7-9	TRBJ2-2	.	15	TGTGCCAGCAGCTTAGGGACAGTCCTTCACGGGGAGCTGTTTTTT	CASSLGTVLHGELFF
.	TRBV21-1	TRBJ2-5	.	18	TGTGCCAGCAGCAAAGGAGGGGAGCGGGAGACGGATAAAGAGACCCAGTACTTC	CASSKGGERETDKETQYF
.	TRBV5-1	TRBJ2-3	TRBD1	15	TGCGCCAGCTCCACAGGGGGCGCTAGCACAGATACGCAGTATTTT	CASSTGGASTDTQYF
.	TRBV11-2	TRBJ2-1	TRBD2	16	TGTGCCAGCAGCTCCAGACTAGCGGGAAACTACAATGAGCAGTTCTTC	CASSSRLAGNYNEQFF
.	TRBV9	TRBJ2-7	.	14	TGTGCCAGCAGCCCGGGGGGCGGTACCTACGAGCAGTACTTC	CASSPGGGTYEQYF
.	TRBV3-1/TRBV3-2	TRBJ1-1	.	15	TGTGCCAGCAGCCCAAGTTTACCAGGGCTCGTGGGTGCTTTCTTT	CASSPSLPGLVGAFF
.	TRBV5-5	TRBJ1-2	TRBD1	13	TGTGCCAGCAGCCGACAGGGTGACTATGGCTACACCTTC	CASSRQGDYGYTF
once	TRBV14	TRBJ2-3	.	15	TGTGCCAGCAGCCGACAACTAGCAAGCACAGATACGCAGTATTTT	CASSRQLASTDTQYF
.	TRBV9	TRBJ1-5	.	14	TGTGCCAGCAGCGTATCGGGGTCCGGTCAGCCCCAGCATTTT	CASSVSGSGQPQHF
.	TRBV27	TRBJ1-6	.	19	TGTGCCAGCAGTTTACTGGCGGTTTCAGGGACTACTTCTAATTCACCCCTCCACTTT	CASSLLAVSGTTSNSPLHF
.	TRBV28	TRBJ2-1	TRBD2	14	TGTGCCAGCAGCTTGACTAGCGGGAGCCATGAGCAGTTCTTC	CASSLTSGSHEQFF